Below, 5 T cell receptor beta chains from the same sample are listed, as sequenced in a study of cytomegalovirus exposure and HLA in healthy donors. Using immunoSEQ multiplex PCR, the repertoire was profiled, and TCRdb retains in-frame clones only, with some absent. The sample carries over 200,000 clones, roughly 84% recorded once. The sequenced sample consisted of PBMCs. The receptors were gathered from a woman between 18 and 29 years old in good health and CMV-seropositive.

The chain has TRBV9 and TRBJ1-1, with a tentative D call TRBD1 (5 bases). V gave up 0 bases and J gave up 8 bases, with 14 bases separating them. Germline CDR1 SGDLS, CDR2 YYNGEE. CDR3 length: 14 residues. CDR3 amino acids: CASSVGAREEEAFF. The CDR3 DNA reads as TGTGCCAGCAGCGTAGGAGCCAGGGAGGAGGAAGCTTTCTTT.

This chain uses TRBV28 with TRBJ1-2; no clear D gene. Trimming took 10 bases from V and 4 from J, leaving 10 bases between them. CDR3 length equals 11 residues. Germline V lookup: CDR1 MDHEN, CDR2 SYDVKM. For the CDR3, the DNA is TGTGCCACCACGGACTTCTATGGCTACACCTTC. Translating gives CATTDFYGYTF.

This clone was seen a few times. The V gene is TRBV18, the J gene TRBJ1-1; D remains unclear. V gave up 6 bases and J gave up 0 bases, with 11 bases separating them. CDR3 length equals 14 residues. CDR1 KGHSH and CDR2 LQKENI come from the germline V gene. CDR3 amino acids: CASSPKTVNTEAFF. DNA of the CDR3: TGTGCCAGCTCTCCAAAAACAGTGAACACTGAAGCTTTCTTT.

The V call is TRBV30, the J call TRBJ1-1; TRBD1 matches at 9 bases. The CDR3 is 19 amino acids. Germline lookup yields CDR1 GTSNPN and CDR2 SVGIG (reference sequence). V gave up 2 bases and J gave up 0 bases; unmatched junction bases: 16. The CDR3 loop reads CAWSPWTGAENHMNTEAFF. The CDR3 DNA is TGTGCCTGGAGTCCCTGGACAGGGGCCGAAAACCACATGAACACTGAAGCTTTCTTT.

The chain recombines TRBV19 with TRBJ2-3; TRBD1 aligns across 10 bases. Germline CDR1 is LNHDA and CDR2 is SQIVND (reference sequence). V lost 5 bases and J lost 2; bases outside the gene matches: 13. The CDR3 runs to 18 residues. The CDR3 loop is CASSPGPGQGVYTDTQYF. DNA for the CDR3: TGTGCCAGTAGTCCTGGCCCCGGACAGGGGGTATACACAGATACGCAGTATTTT. The variable domain in full, with the rest retrieved from reference TRBV19 and TRBJ2-3, is DGGITQSPKYLFRKEGQNVTLSCEQNLNHDAMYWYRQDPGQGLRLIYYSQIVNDFQKGDIAEGYSVSREKKESFPLTVTSAQKNPTAFYLCASSPGPGQGVYTDTQYFGPGTRLTVL.